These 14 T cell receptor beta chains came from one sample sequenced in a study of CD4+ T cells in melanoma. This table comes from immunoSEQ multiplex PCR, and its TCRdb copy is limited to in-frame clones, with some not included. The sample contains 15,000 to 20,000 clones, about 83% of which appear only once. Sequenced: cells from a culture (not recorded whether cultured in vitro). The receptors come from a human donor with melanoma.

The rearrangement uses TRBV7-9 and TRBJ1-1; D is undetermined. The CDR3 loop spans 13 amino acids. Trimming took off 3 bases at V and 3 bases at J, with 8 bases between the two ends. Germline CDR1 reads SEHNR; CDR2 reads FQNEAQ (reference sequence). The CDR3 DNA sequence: TGTGCCAGCAGCTTCGTGGCTGACACTGAAGCTTTCTTT. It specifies CASSFVADTEAFF.

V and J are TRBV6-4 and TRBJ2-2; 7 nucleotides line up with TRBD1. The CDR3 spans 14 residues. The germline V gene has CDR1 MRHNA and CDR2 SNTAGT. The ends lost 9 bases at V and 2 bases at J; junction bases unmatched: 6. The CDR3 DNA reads TGTGCCAGTCGACAGGGCCCAAACACCGGGGAGCTGTTTTTT. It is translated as CASRQGPNTGELFF.

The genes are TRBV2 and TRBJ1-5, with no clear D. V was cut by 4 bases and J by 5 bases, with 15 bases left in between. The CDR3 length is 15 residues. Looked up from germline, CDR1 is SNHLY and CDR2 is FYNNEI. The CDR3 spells CASSATSGKYQPQHF. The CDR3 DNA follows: TGTGCCAGCAGTGCTACATCAGGCAAGTATCAGCCCCAGCATTTT.

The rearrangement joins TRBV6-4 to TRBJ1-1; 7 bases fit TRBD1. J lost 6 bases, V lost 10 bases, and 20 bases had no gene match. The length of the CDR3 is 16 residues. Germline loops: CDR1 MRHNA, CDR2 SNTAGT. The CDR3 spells CATRAGTDPPGPEAFF. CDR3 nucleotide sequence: TGTGCCACCCGAGCCGGGACAGACCCGCCGGGCCCTGAAGCTTTCTTT.

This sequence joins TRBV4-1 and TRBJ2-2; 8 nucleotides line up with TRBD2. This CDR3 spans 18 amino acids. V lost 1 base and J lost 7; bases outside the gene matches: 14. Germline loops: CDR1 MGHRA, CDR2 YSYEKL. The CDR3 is CASSQVPLLRGVGGELFF. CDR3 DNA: TGCGCCAGCAGCCAAGTTCCCCTCCTGCGGGGGGTTGGCGGGGAGCTGTTTTTT.

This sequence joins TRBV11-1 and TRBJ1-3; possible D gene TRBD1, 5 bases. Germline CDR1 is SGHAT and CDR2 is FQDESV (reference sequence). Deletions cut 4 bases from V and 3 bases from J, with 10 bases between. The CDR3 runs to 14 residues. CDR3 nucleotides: TGTGCCAGCAGCTCCCGGGACGGTGGAAACACCATATATTTT. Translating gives CASSSRDGGNTIYF.

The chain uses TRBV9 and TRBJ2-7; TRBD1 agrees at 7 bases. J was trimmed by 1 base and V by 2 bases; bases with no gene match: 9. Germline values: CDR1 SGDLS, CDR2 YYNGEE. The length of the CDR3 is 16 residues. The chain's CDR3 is CASSVDTGAPSYEQYF. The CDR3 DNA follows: TGTGCCAGCAGCGTCGATACAGGGGCTCCTTCCTACGAGCAGTACTTC.

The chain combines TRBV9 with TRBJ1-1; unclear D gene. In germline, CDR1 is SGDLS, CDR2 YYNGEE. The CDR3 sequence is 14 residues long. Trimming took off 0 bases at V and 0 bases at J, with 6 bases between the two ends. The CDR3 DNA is TGTGCCAGCAGCGTAGACCGGTTGAACACTGAAGCTTTCTTT. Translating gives CASSVDRLNTEAFF. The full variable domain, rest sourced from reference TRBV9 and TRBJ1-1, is DSGVTQTPKHLITATGQRVTLRCSPRSGDLSVYWYQQSLDQGLQFLIQYYNGEERAKGNILERFSAQQFPDLHSELNLSSLELGDSALYFCASSVDRLNTEAFFGQGTRLTVV.

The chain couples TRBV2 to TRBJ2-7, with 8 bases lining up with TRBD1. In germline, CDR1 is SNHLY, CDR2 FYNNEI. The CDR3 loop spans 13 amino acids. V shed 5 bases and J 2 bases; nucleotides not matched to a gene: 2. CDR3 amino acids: CASSWDRPYEQYF. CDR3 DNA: TGTGCCAGCAGTTGGGACAGGCCCTACGAGCAGTACTTC.

The CDR3 region is CASSLGGYYTF. DNA of the CDR3: TGTGCCAGCAGTTTAGGAGGGTACTACACCTTC. The chain has TRBV27 and TRBJ1-2; D remains unclear. Between the trimmed V and J ends, which lost 2 bases and 10 bases, there was a span of 8 bases. CDR3 length equals 11 residues. Germline-derived CDR1 and CDR2 are MNHEY and SMNVEV (reference sequence).

This CDR3 reads CASSLSAQGGNEKLFF. CDR3 DNA: TGTGCCAGCAGCTTGTCCGCTCAGGGGGGAAATGAAAAACTGTTTTTT. V gene TRBV7-9 combines with J gene TRBJ1-4; TRBD1 agrees at 7 bases. Germline values: CDR1 SEHNR, CDR2 FQNEAQ (reference sequence). The length of the CDR3 is 16 residues. J lost 5 bases, V lost 3 bases, and 9 bases had no gene match.

The chain's CDR3 is CASRGQLQETQYF. The CDR3 region has the DNA TGTGCCAGCAGGGGACAGCTACAAGAGACCCAGTACTTC. V usage is TRBV6-1 and J usage is TRBJ2-5; 7 bases line up with TRBD1. Germline lookup yields CDR1 MNHNS and CDR2 SASEGT. Trimming removed 6 bases from V and 2 bases from J; junction bases left unmatched: 3. The CDR3 is 13 residues long.

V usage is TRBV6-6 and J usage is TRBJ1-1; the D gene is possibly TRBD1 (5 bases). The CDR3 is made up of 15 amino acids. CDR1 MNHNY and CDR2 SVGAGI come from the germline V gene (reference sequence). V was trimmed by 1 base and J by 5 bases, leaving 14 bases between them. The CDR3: CASSYLGRGETEAFF. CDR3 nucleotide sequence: TGTGCCAGCAGTTACTTAGGGCGGGGCGAGACTGAAGCTTTCTTT.

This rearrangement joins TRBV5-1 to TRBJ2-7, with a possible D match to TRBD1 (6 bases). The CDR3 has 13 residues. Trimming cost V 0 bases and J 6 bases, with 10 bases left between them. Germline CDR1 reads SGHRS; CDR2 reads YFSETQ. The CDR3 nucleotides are TGCGCCAGCAGCTTGGCAGGGGACCCCGAGCAGTACTTC. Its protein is CASSLAGDPEQYF.